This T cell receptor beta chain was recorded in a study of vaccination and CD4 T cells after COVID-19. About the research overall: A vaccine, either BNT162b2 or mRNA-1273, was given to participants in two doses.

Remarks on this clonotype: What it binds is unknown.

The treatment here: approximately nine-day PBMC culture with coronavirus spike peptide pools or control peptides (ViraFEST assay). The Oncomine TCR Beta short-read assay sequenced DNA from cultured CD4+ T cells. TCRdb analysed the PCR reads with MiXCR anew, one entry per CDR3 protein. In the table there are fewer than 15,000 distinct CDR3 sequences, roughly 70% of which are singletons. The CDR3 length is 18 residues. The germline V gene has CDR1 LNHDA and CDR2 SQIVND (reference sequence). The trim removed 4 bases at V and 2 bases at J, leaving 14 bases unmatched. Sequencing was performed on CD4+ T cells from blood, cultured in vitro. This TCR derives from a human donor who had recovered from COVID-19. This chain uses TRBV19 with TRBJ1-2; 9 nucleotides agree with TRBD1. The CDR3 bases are TGTGCCAGTAGTACAGACCGGGACAGGGATCGGAGGAACTATGGCTACACCTTC. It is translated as CASSTDRDRDRRNYGYTF.